This T cell receptor (beta chain) is drawn from a study of CD8+CD57+ T cells in acquired aplastic anemia. Study-level findings and limits: Overlap between patients and controls comprised 25 to 35 CD8+ CDR3 sequences.

Germline V lookup: CDR1 LNHDA, CDR2 SQIVND (reference sequence). The CDR3 is 16 amino acids. The germline V and J ends were trimmed by 7 bases and 2 bases, with 20 bases remaining between them. As for this clonotype: No antigen is known for it.

Both TCR beta VDJ combination and CDR3 sequence profiling were carried out. Genomic DNA was the template for this profiling. TCRdb used MiXCR to reprocess the reads, holding one entry per CDR3 protein. The table records about 68,000 distinct CDR3 sequences, approximately 54% of them present only once. The sequenced sample consisted of sorted CD4+, CD8+, or CD8+CD57+ T cells (not recorded which) from PBMCs. The receptor was derived from a human donor in good health, serving as a control. V is TRBV19 and J is TRBJ1-2; D ambiguous. CDR3: CASTEGLNSANYGYTF. CDR3 bases: TGTGCCAGTACCGAAGGCCTTAACAGCGCCAACTATGGCTACACCTTC.